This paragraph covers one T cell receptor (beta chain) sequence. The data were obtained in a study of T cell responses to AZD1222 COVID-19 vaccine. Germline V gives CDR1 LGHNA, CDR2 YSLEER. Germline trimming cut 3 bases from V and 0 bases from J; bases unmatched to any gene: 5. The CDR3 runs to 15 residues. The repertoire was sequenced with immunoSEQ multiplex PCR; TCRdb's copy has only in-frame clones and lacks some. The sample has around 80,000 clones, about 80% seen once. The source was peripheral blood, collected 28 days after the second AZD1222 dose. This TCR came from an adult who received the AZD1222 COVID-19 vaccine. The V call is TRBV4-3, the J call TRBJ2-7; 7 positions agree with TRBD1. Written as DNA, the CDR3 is TGCGCCAGCAGCCAGGGACAGACGCGCTCCTACGAGCAGTACTTC. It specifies CASSQGQTRSYEQYF.